These T cell receptor beta chains were read from a single sample in a study of shared T cell receptors in the human thymus. Profiling relied on immunoSEQ multiplex PCR, and the TCRdb table lists in-frame clones only, not all of them. The sample includes hundreds of thousands of clones, approximately 85% seen only once; the top ten take roughly 0.01%. In addition, the sample was reused for a study of human thymus T cells.

Sequenced input: thymocytes. These receptors all stem from a girl under two years old with a congenital heart defect. CDR3s include the opening cysteine and the closing phenylalanine or tryptophan. A D gene is named only where the DNA matches it firmly. Clone size appears in some rows only: once, few, many, or a class for an expanded clone.

>TRBJ1-2|TRBV5-6|NA|NA
CASWSAVEGLGGYTF
TGTGCCAGCTGGTCCGCCGTGGAGGGGCTGGGTGGCTACACCTTC
>TRBJ2-3|TRBV4-3|NA|TRBD2
CASSQALAGDTDTQYF
TGCGCCAGCAGCCAAGCGCTAGCGGGGGACACAGATACGCAGTATTTT
>TRBJ2-7|TRBV6-1|NA|NA
CASLGGARREQYF
TGTGCCAGCCTTGGGGGGGCAAGGAGGGAGCAGTACTTC
>TRBJ1-5|TRBV5-6|NA|NA
CASSRNQGNPYSNQPQHF
TGTGCCAGCAGCCGAAACCAGGGGAACCCCTATAGCAATCAGCCCCAGCATTTT
>TRBJ1-1|TRBV5-1|NA|NA
CASSGDSKNTEAFF
TGCGCCAGCAGCGGAGACTCAAAGAACACTGAAGCTTTCTTT
>TRBJ1-6|TRBV9|NA|NA
CASSGEAYSPLHF
TGTGCCAGCAGCGGCGAAGCCTATTCACCCCTCCACTTT
>TRBJ1-1|TRBV5-4|NA|TRBD1
CASSKDRGGLLRNTEAFF
TGTGCCAGCAGCAAAGACAGGGGAGGGCTTTTAAGGAACACTGAAGCTTTCTTT
>TRBJ1-1|TRBV5-1|NA|TRBD1
CASSRNRGRNTEAFF
TGCGCCAGCAGCCGCAACAGGGGAAGGAACACTGAAGCTTTCTTT
>TRBJ1-1|TRBV5-1|once|TRBD1
CASSPDRVLNTEAFF
TGCGCCAGCAGTCCTGACAGGGTGTTGAACACTGAAGCTTTCTTT
>TRBJ1-1|TRBV7-9|NA|TRBD1
CASSATRGQVNTEAFF
TGTGCCAGCAGCGCAACCAGGGGGCAGGTGAACACTGAAGCTTTCTTT
>TRBJ2-3|TRBV6-5|NA|NA
CASSCHGTKTQYF
TGTGCCAGCAGTTGTCACGGGACAAAAACGCAGTATTTT
>TRBJ1-6|TRBV5-1|NA|NA
CASSLDGREEYNSPLHF
TGCGCCAGCAGCTTGGATGGGAGAGAAGAGTATAATTCACCCCTCCACTTT
>TRBJ1-3|TRBV9|NA|NA
CASSHDMVSNTIYF
TGTGCCAGCAGCCACGACATGGTTAGTAACACCATATATTTT
>TRBJ1-1|TRBV27|NA|NA
CASSLQDRTMNTEAFF
TGTGCCAGCAGTTTGCAGGACAGAACCATGAACACTGAAGCTTTCTTT
>TRBJ2-2|TRBV19|NA|TRBD1
CATLDGQGFANTGELFF
TGTGCCACCCTAGACGGACAGGGCTTCGCGAACACCGGGGAGCTGTTTTTT
>TRBJ2-3|TRBV6-6|NA|TRBD1
CASSYGQGPDTQYF
TGTGCCAGCAGTTACGGACAGGGCCCAGATACGCAGTATTTT
>TRBJ2-7|TRBV11-2|NA|TRBD1
CASSLPQQGATVFGEQYF
TGTGCCAGCAGCTTGCCCCAACAGGGGGCGACAGTGTTTGGCGAGCAGTACTTC
>TRBJ2-7|TRBV6-5|once|NA
CASSYSGLAGEQYF
TGTGCCAGCAGTTACTCGGGCTTGGCAGGGGAGCAGTACTTC
>TRBJ1-2|TRBV7-2|NA|NA
CASSLSRRVSPYYGYTF
TGTGCCAGCAGCTTATCTAGGAGGGTGAGCCCCTACTATGGCTACACCTTC
>TRBJ1-1|TRBV5-1|NA|TRBD1
CASSQGTGKLSDTEAFF
TGCGCCAGCAGCCAAGGGACAGGGAAGTTGAGTGACACTGAAGCTTTCTTT
>TRBJ2-3|TRBV6-6|NA|TRBD2
CASSSSGGSTDTQYF
TGTGCCAGCAGCTCCAGCGGGGGGAGCACAGATACGCAGTATTTT
>TRBJ1-6|TRBV28|NA|NA
CASRSGHQNNSPLHF
TGTGCCAGCAGGTCGGGACACCAGAATAATTCACCCCTCCACTTT
>TRBJ1-5|TRBV9|NA|NA
CASRLGGTSNQPQHF
TGTGCCAGCAGACTGGGTGGGACTTCAAATCAGCCCCAGCATTTT
>TRBJ1-2|TRBV5-1|NA|NA
CASSDGDRKDGYTF
TGCGCCAGCAGCGATGGTGACAGAAAAGATGGCTACACCTTC
>TRBJ2-1|TRBV14|NA|NA
CASSQWGLANNEQFF
TGTGCCAGCAGCCAGTGGGGACTGGCTAACAATGAGCAGTTCTTC
>TRBJ2-3|TRBV4-1|NA|NA
CASSQVPRTDTQYF
TGCGCCAGCAGCCAAGTACCGCGGACAGATACGCAGTATTTT
>TRBJ2-5|TRBV7-2|NA|TRBD1
CASSLGTDQETQYF
TGTGCCAGCAGCCTGGGGACAGATCAAGAGACCCAGTACTTC
>TRBJ1-5|TRBV10-3|NA|NA
CAISDRGDLNQPQHF
TGTGCCATTAGTGATAGGGGTGACCTCAATCAGCCCCAGCATTTT
>TRBJ2-2|TRBV27|few|NA
CASSLSGRNTGELFF
TGTGCCAGCAGTTTATCGGGGCGGAACACCGGGGAGCTGTTTTTT
>TRBJ2-1|TRBV27|NA|TRBD2
CASSRGLVVDEQFF
TGTGCCAGCAGTAGGGGACTAGTCGTCGATGAGCAGTTCTTC
>TRBJ2-7|TRBV25-1|NA|TRBD1
CASSPLGQVLPYEQYF
TGTGCCAGCAGTCCCTTAGGACAGGTCCTACCCTACGAGCAGTACTTC
>TRBJ2-7|TRBV5-6|NA|TRBD2
CASSPRASGEKFSSYEQYF
TGTGCCAGCAGCCCCCGGGCTAGCGGAGAAAAGTTTAGCTCCTACGAGCAGTACTTC
>TRBJ2-3|TRBV6-5|NA|TRBD1
CASSLNRGGTDTQYF
TGTGCCAGCAGTTTGAACAGGGGTGGCACAGATACGCAGTATTTT
>TRBJ1-4|TRBV9|once|TRBD1
CASSAYGQGGKLFF
TGTGCCAGCAGCGCTTACGGACAGGGCGGAAAACTGTTTTTT
>TRBJ1-2|TRBV10-3|NA|NA
CAIGWSQPGYTF
TGTGCCATCGGGTGGAGCCAACCTGGCTACACCTTC
>TRBJ2-3|TRBV7-2|NA|NA
CASSLAGAIQYF
TGTGCCAGCAGCTTAGCGGGGGCCATTCAGTATTTT
>TRBJ1-1|TRBV9|NA|NA
CASARGGATTEAFF
TGTGCCAGCGCACGAGGAGGGGCCACCACTGAAGCTTTCTTT
>TRBJ1-6|TRBV7-2|NA|NA
CASSSFGSSPPLHF
TGTGCCAGCAGCTCGTTCGGGTCCAGCCCACCCCTCCACTTT
>TRBJ2-3|TRBV5-6|NA|NA
CASNSRTDTQYF
TGTGCCAGCAACTCACGAACAGATACGCAGTATTTT
>TRBJ1-2|TRBV13|NA|NA
CASSRTGTFPACYGYTF
TGTGCCAGCAGCAGGACCGGGACTTTCCCCGCCTGCTATGGCTACACCTTC
>TRBJ2-5|TRBV20-1|NA|NA
CSASGGWTQYF
TGCAGTGCTAGCGGGGGTTGGACCCAGTACTTC
>TRBJ1-2|TRBV10-1|once|NA
CASSDSNTNYGYTF
TGCGCCAGCAGTGACAGTAACACTAACTATGGCTACACCTTC
>TRBJ2-3|TRBV28|NA|TRBD2
CASSGGGTDTQYF
TGTGCCAGCAGCGGGGGGGGTACAGATACGCAGTATTTT
>TRBJ1-2|TRBV19|NA|TRBD1
CASSLYPGTALYGYTF
TGTGCCAGTAGTCTATACCCCGGGACAGCCCTCTATGGCTACACCTTC
>TRBJ1-5|TRBV19|once|TRBD1
CASSPLGQPQRYSNQPQHF
TGTGCCAGTAGTCCCCTGGGACAGCCGCAGCGTTATAGCAATCAGCCCCAGCATTTT
>TRBJ1-1|TRBV30|NA|TRBD1
CAWSVPRGRIMAEAFF
TGTGCCTGGAGTGTTCCCAGGGGGCGTATAATGGCTGAAGCTTTCTTT
>TRBJ2-1|TRBV5-6|NA|NA
CASRTRAFEQFF
TGTGCCAGCAGAACGAGGGCTTTTGAGCAGTTCTTC
>TRBJ1-6|TRBV13|NA|TRBD1
CASSFLRQGRNSPLHF
TGTGCCAGCAGCTTCCTGAGACAGGGGCGGAATTCACCCCTCCACTTT
>TRBJ2-3|TRBV4-3|NA|TRBD2
CASSQGPWGGASTDTQYF
TGCGCCAGCAGCCAAGGCCCTTGGGGGGGTGCTAGCACAGATACGCAGTATTTT
>TRBJ2-2|TRBV28|NA|TRBD2
CASTPGGGYNNTGELFF
TGTGCCAGCACCCCGGGGGGGGGCTATAATAACACCGGGGAGCTGTTTTTT
>TRBJ2-5|TRBV11-2|NA|TRBD2
CASSFMTSGGQETQYF
TGTGCCAGCAGCTTCATGACTAGCGGGGGCCAAGAGACCCAGTACTTC
>TRBJ1-1|TRBV2|NA|NA
CASSEALWTANTEAFF
TGTGCCAGCAGTGAAGCTCTTTGGACAGCTAACACTGAAGCTTTCTTT
>TRBJ2-2|TRBV7-2|NA|NA
CASSFFANTGELFF
TGTGCCAGCAGCTTCTTCGCGAACACCGGGGAGCTGTTTTTT
>TRBJ2-1|TRBV6-5|NA|TRBD1
CASSYGDRGTSEQFF
TGTGCCAGCAGCTACGGGGACAGGGGGACAAGTGAGCAGTTCTTC
>TRBJ1-4|TRBV25-1|NA|NA
CASSRGDEKLFF
TGTGCCAGCAGTCGGGGGGATGAAAAACTGTTTTTT
>TRBJ1-2|TRBV6-5|NA|TRBD1
CASSTGDRGNGYTF
TGTGCCAGCAGTACGGGGGACAGGGGAAATGGCTACACCTTC
>TRBJ1-4|TRBV27|NA|TRBD1
CASRKKDRYNEKLFF
TGTGCCAGCAGGAAGAAGGACAGGTACAATGAAAAACTGTTTTTT
>TRBJ1-5|TRBV18|once|TRBD1
CARHAGTGQGGIYSNQPQHF
TGTGCCAGGCATGCGGGGACAGGCCAAGGGGGAATATATAGCAATCAGCCCCAGCATTTT
>TRBJ1-4|TRBV4-3|NA|TRBD1
CASSPTTWDRGEKLFF
TGCGCCAGCAGCCCAACGACCTGGGACAGGGGAGAAAAACTGTTTTTT
>TRBJ2-1|TRBV5-6|NA|TRBD2
CASSLLAGSSYNEQFF
TGTGCCAGCAGCTTGCTAGCGGGAAGCTCCTACAATGAGCAGTTCTTC